The rows below give T cell receptor beta chains drawn from one sample of a study of regulatory T cells in long-lasting Graves disease. TCRdb re-derived calls from the multiplex PCR reads in MiXCR, one entry per CDR3 protein. The table records 700,000 or so distinct CDR3 sequences, 25% to 35% of them present only once. Sequences were derived from peripheral blood mononuclear cells (PBMCs), sampled when the disease was refractory, from a patient treated with antithyroid drugs. The receptors originated from a female donor with Graves disease. The CDR3 runs from the conserved cysteine through the conserved F or W. Size is stated for part of the rows, as once, few or many counts, or as a class when the clone is expanded.

cdr3_aa clone_size j_call v_call
CASHIGTGVNTEAFF NA TRBJ1-1 TRBV6-1
CASSLDLVSSYSYEQYF NA TRBJ2-7 TRBV5-1
CASSYTTRTSGSYEQYF NA TRBJ2-7 TRBV7-2
CASSARRLRDTNEKLFF few TRBJ1-4 TRBV7-9
CASSPKLTGGVYSPLHF many TRBJ1-6 TRBV28
CASSRSLTGLGLVGQFF NA TRBJ2-1 TRBV7-2
CSVVDRAGTEAFF few TRBJ1-1 TRBV29-1
CASSVSGSGFPYEQYF NA TRBJ2-7 TRBV9
CASSFIQGYGKNIQYF NA TRBJ2-4 TRBV11-2
CASSQIGAGGTEAFF NA TRBJ1-1 TRBV4-2
CASSFSDADGELFF many TRBJ2-2 TRBV11-3
CASSFAAPTYGYTF NA TRBJ1-2 TRBV27
CASSLGEGAVTEAFF NA TRBJ1-1 TRBV13
CASRYSGTQETQYF many TRBJ2-5 TRBV6-2/TRBV6-3
CASSVTGTGSTEAFF NA TRBJ1-1 TRBV19
CSARLAGKYEQYF NA TRBJ2-7 TRBV20-1
CASSLQVGGNTEAFF NA TRBJ1-1 TRBV5-1
CAISDYRGINQPQHF few TRBJ1-5 TRBV10-3
CASSRAGGDNEQFF NA TRBJ2-1 TRBV5-1
CSVEFPDLLETQYF few TRBJ2-5 TRBV29-1
CASSAFGLTVEQYF NA TRBJ2-7 TRBV6-2/TRBV6-3
CASILAGGYEQYF many TRBJ2-7 TRBV6-1
CASSFGRRTVNTEAFF many TRBJ1-1 TRBV12-3/TRBV12-4
CASSRTTGVTSTNEKLFF NA TRBJ1-4 TRBV6-1
CASSLGGQRMLTYGYTF few TRBJ1-2 TRBV5-1
CAWSVSDRGPYGYTF NA TRBJ1-2 TRBV30
CATSATGYSPLHF NA TRBJ1-6 TRBV24-1
CASSLMDSPNQPQHF NA TRBJ1-5 TRBV12-3/TRBV12-4
CATNRGTEANTEAFF few TRBJ1-1 TRBV6-2/TRBV6-3
CASTNIANTGELFF NA TRBJ2-2 TRBV6-1
CASSRKGGWSGELFF NA TRBJ2-2 TRBV28
CASSLGVIGETQYF many TRBJ2-5 TRBV7-2
CATRTGLITEAFF many TRBJ1-1 TRBV28
CASSDWGVAGYTF many TRBJ1-2 TRBV2
CSATGTDQETQYF many TRBJ2-5 TRBV20-1
CSARSGEIDYGYTF NA TRBJ1-2 TRBV20-1
CASSFDRARGYTF many TRBJ1-2 TRBV2
CASSPGRSNQPQHF few TRBJ1-5 TRBV3-1
CASSFRGAGTEAFF few TRBJ1-1 TRBV12-3/TRBV12-4
CASSLGRAEQPQHF NA TRBJ1-5 TRBV7-2
CAWTQPSGGGETQYF NA TRBJ2-5 TRBV30
CASSEPDHRGKGGYTF NA TRBJ1-2 TRBV25-1
CASSLEDGLGILFF NA TRBJ1-4 TRBV5-5
CASSPTGMSDRAFF many TRBJ1-1 TRBV12-3/TRBV12-4
CASRPGTGKETQYF NA TRBJ2-5 TRBV5-1
CASSVRTTGGQQYF NA TRBJ2-7 TRBV9